This T cell receptor (beta chain) came from a study of CD8 T cells in ankylosing spondylitis. Study-level points and caveats: A subset of motif variants has previously been described in the synovial fluid and blood of reactive arthritis. A TCR beta motif of fewer than 10 highly homologous variants seemed to mark ankylosing spondylitis blood.

The sample holds a few counts of this clonotype. What it binds is unknown. The CDR3 runs to 13 residues. V lost 2 bases and J 4 bases, leaving 6 bases between the germline ends. A single record per CDR3 protein comes from TCRdb applying MiXCR to the 5' RACE reads. The data hold around 770,000 distinct CDR3 sequences, with 19% observed a single time. Sequenced material: blood, either unsorted or a sorted T cell fraction (not recorded which). The chain has TRBV12-3 or TRBV12-4 and TRBJ2-1, with D uncertain. The TCR sequence derives from a male donor with ankylosing spondylitis. CDR3 in DNA: TGTGCCAGCAGTTTATTAGAGTACAATGAGCAGTTCTTC. It encodes CASSLLEYNEQFF.